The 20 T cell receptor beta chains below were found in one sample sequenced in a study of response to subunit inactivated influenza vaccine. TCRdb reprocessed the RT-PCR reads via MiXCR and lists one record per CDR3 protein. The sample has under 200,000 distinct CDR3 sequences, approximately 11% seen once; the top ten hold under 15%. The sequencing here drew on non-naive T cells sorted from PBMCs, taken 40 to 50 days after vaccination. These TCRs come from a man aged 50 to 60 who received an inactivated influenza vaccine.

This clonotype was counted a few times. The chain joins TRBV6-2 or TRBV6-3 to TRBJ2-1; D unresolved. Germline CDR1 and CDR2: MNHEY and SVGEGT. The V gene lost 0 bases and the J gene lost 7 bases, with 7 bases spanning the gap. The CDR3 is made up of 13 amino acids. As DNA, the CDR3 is TGTGCCAGCAGTTACTCCCCAATGAATGAGCAGTTCTTC. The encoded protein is CASSYSPMNEQFF.

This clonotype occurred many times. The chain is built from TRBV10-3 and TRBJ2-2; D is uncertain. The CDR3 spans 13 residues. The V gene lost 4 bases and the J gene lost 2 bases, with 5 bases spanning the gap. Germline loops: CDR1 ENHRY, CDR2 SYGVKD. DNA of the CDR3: TGTGCCATCAGTGGTGGAAACACCGGGGAGCTGTTTTTT. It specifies CAISGGNTGELFF.

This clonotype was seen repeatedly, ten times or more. The CDR3 reads CASSQGGRGARKSTDTQYF. CDR3 coding DNA: TGCGCCAGCAGCCAAGGTGGCAGGGGGGCGCGTAAGAGCACAGATACGCAGTATTTT. The chain employs TRBV4-1 and TRBJ2-3; weak D call: TRBD1 (7 bases). From germline, CDR1 is MGHRA and CDR2 YSYEKL. The length of the CDR3 is 19 residues. The V end lost 1 base, the J end lost 0 bases, and 20 bases lay between the germline ends.

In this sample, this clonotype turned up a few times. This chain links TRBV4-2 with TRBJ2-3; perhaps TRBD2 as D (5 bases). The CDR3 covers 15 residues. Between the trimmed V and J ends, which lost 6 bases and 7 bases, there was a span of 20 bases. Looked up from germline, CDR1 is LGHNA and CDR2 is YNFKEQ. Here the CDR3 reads CASSRGEYTPNTQYF. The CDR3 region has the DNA TGTGCCAGCAGTCGTGGGGAGTACACCCCTAATACGCAGTATTTT.

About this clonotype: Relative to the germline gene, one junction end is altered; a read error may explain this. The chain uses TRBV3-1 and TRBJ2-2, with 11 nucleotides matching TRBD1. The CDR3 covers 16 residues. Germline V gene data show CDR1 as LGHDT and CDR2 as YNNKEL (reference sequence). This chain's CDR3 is CATSKPDRGRVGELFF. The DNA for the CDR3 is TGTGCCACCAGCAAGCCGGACAGGGGGCGGGTCGGGGAGCTGTTTTTT.

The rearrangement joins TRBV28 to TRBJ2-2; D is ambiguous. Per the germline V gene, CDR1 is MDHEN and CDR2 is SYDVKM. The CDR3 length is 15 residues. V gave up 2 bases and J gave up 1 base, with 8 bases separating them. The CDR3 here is CASSLGRRNTGELFF. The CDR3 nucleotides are TGTGCCAGCAGTTTAGGTCGCAGGAACACCGGGGAGCTGTTTTTT.

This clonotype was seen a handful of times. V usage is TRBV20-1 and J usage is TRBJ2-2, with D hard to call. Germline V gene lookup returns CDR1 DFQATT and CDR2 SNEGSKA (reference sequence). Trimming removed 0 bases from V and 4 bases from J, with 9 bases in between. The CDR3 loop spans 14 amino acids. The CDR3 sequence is CSARDGYATGELFF. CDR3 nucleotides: TGCAGTGCTAGAGATGGCTACGCCACCGGGGAGCTGTTTTTT.

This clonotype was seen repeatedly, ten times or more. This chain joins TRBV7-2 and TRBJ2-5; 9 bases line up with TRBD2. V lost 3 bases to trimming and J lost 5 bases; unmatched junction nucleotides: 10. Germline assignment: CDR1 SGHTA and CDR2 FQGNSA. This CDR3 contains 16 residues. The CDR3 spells CASSLTSGSIWETQYF. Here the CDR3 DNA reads TGTGCCAGCAGCTTGACTAGCGGCTCAATCTGGGAGACCCAGTACTTC.

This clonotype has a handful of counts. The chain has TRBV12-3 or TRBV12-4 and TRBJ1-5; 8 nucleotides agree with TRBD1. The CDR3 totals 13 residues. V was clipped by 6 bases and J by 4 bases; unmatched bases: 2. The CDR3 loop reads CASSWTGNQPQHF. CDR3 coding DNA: TGTGCCAGCAGCTGGACAGGGAATCAGCCCCAGCATTTT.

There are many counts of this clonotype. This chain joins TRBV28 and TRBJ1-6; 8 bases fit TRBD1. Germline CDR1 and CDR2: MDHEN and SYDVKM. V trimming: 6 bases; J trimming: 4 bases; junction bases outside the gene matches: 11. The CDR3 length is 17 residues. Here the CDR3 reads CASSKTGALRYNSPLHF. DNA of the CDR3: TGTGCCAGCAGCAAGACAGGGGCGCTCCGATATAATTCACCCCTCCACTTT.

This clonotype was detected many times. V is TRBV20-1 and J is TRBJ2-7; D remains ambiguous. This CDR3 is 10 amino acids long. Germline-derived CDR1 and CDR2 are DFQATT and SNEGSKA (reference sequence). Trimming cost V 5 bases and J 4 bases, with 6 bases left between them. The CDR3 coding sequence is TGCAGTGCTGGGGAATACGAGCAGTACTTC. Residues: CSAGEYEQYF.

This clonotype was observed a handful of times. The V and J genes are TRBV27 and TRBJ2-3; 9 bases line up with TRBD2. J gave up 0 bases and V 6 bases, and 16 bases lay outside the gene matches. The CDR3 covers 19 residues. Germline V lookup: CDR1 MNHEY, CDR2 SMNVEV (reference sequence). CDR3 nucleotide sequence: TGTGCCAGCAGCCACGTCTGGTTTAGCGGGGGAGCTAGCACAGATACGCAGTATTTT. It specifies CASSHVWFSGGASTDTQYF.

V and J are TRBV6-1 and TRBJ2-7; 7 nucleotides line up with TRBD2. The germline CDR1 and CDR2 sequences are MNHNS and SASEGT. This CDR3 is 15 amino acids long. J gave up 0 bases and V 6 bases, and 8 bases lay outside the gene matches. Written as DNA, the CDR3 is TGTGCCAGCAGAAAAATAACTAGCGTCTCCTACGAGCAGTACTTC. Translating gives CASRKITSVSYEQYF.

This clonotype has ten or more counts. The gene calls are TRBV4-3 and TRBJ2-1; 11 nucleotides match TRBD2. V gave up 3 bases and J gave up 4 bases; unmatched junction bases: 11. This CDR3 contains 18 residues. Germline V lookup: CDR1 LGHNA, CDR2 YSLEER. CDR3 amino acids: CASSQVLAGGSLYNEQFF. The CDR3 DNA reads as TGCGCCAGCAGCCAGGTCCTAGCGGGGGGATCCTTATACAATGAGCAGTTCTTC.

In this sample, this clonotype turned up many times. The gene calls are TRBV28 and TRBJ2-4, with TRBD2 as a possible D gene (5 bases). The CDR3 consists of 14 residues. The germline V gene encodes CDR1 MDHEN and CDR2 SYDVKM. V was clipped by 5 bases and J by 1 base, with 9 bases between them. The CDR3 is CASSSGSAKNIQYF. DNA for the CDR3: TGTGCCAGCAGTAGCGGAAGTGCCAAAAACATTCAGTACTTC.

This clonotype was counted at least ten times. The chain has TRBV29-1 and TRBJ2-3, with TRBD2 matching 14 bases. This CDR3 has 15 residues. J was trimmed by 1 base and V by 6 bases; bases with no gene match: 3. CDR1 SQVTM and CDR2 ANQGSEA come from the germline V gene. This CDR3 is CSVTGLAGGTDTQYF. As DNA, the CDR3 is TGCAGCGTGACGGGACTAGCGGGAGGCACAGATACGCAGTATTTT.

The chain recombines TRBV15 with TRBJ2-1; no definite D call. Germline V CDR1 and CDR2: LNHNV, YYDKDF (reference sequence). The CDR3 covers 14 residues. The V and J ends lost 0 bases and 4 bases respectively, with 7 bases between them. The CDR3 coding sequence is TGTGCCACCAGCAGAGAACACATATACAATGAGCAGTTCTTC. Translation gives CATSREHIYNEQFF.

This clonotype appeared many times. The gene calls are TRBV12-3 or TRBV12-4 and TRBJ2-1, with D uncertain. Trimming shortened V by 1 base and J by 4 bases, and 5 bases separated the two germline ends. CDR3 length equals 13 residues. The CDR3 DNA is TGTGCCAGCAGTTTAGGCAGTTACAATGAGCAGTTCTTC. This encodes CASSLGSYNEQFF.

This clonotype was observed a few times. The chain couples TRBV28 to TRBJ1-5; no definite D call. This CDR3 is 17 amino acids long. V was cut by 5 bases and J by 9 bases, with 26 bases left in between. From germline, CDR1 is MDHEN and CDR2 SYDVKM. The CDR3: CASSLGRMEIPSSPQHF. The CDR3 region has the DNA TGTGCCAGCAGTCTTGGGAGGATGGAGATCCCATCATCGCCCCAGCATTTT. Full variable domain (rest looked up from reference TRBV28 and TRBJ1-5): DVKVTQSSRYLVKRTGEKVFLECVQDMDHENMFWYRQDPGLGLRLIYFSYDVKMKEKGDIPEGYSVSREKKERFSLILESASTNQTSMYLCASSLGRMEIPSSPQHFGDGTRLSIL.

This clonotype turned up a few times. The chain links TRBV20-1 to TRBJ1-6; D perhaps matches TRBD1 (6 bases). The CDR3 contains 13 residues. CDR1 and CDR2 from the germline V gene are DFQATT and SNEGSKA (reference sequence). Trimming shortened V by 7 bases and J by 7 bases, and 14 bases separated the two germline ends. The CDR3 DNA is TGCAGTGTCGTCCGGGACACAAATTCACCCCTCCACTTT. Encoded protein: CSVVRDTNSPLHF.